This TCR beta chain originates from a study of blood T cell repertoires in COVID-19. Study in general: The cDNA or gDNA used as material had been derived from T cells, B-cell-depleted T cells, or PBMCs.

This clone was recorded only once. Per the study methods: Amplification with reference gene primers provided the estimates of nucleated cell counts. Clones were read by immunoSEQ multiplex PCR, and TCRdb kept only the in-frame ones, dropping some. Clone size and V and J calls were adopted from that table, with D and trimming inferred from the DNA. The sample lists 350,000 to 450,000 clones; more than 70% were seen once. The CDR3 consists of 13 residues. The V end lost 6 bases, the J end lost 4 bases, and 10 bases lay between the germline ends. The source is a man aged 35 to 55 with acute or convalescent COVID-19. The sample was peripheral blood. The rearrangement joins TRBV12-3 or TRBV12-4 to TRBJ1-5, with D hard to call. The CDR3 DNA reads TGTGCCAGCAGCTCTAGTGGAAATCAGCCCCAGCATTTT. Translated, it gives CASSSSGNQPQHF.